This T cell receptor beta chain was observed in a study of T cells in Graves' hyperthyroidism and ophthalmopathy (dated by TCRdb to between 2018 and 2021). As for the study more broadly: Peripheral blood samples were taken at the time of initial diagnosis, prior to any treatment. A discovery cohort of around 98 patients, 43 with Graves' ophthalmopathy and approximately 55 with stable Graves' hyperthyroidism, was used to find distinguishing TCR V-J signatures. Whether ophthalmopathy could be predicted prospectively was tested in an independent validation cohort made up of 18 hyperthyroidism patients plus 17 patients who later progressed to ophthalmopathy. The 75 to 100 discovery patients were divided at random into training and test sets in a 7:3 ratio. Thyroid tissue and blood T-cell repertoires from several Graves' hyperthyroidism patients were also compared in the study. Once sampling was done, hyperthyroidism patients were given methimazole at a starting dose of 30 mg daily, whereas ophthalmopathy patients were given high-dose intravenous methylprednisolone. The paper reports TCR Vbeta CDR3 sequencing of roughly 140 peripheral blood samples: approximately 43 ophthalmopathy, 75 to 80 hyperthyroidism and 17 progressor patients. The paper's findings and limits, for the study overall: Sample size was not statistically predetermined, and blinding of investigators to group allocation was not performed. In validation, progression to ophthalmopathy was predicted by the model with about 70% sensitivity and under 85% specificity, a median of 6.5 months before onset. Most expanded thyroid clonotypes (frequency above 0.001) were also detected in blood, suggesting blood repertoires may reflect thyroid immune responses. A model built on a 13 V-J signature distinguished ophthalmopathy from stable hyperthyroidism, reaching about 89% sensitivity and 81.08% specificity in cross-validation and 80%/75% in testing.

In the ophthalmopathy patients, disease was moderately to severely active, with a Clinical Activity Score of 3 or more, a NOSPECS grade of 4 or more, and a duration of less than 3 months. Patients with uncontrolled infections, other autoimmune diseases, pregnancy or lactation were excluded. Diagnoses relied on clinical symptoms, serum thyroxine and TRAb, thyroid ultrasound and orbital computed tomography. Ficoll-Paque density gradient centrifugation was used to isolate PBMCs from 9.5 to 10 ml of fresh peripheral blood. Total RNA was extracted with Trizol reagent, and quality was checked on an Agilent 2100 Bioanalyzer. With respect to this clonotype: The specificity of this receptor is unknown. Base qualities were left out, and no much larger clone turns up one base away.

The V end loses 5 bases and the J end loses 3 bases, and a stretch of 10 bases separates them. The germline V gene provides CDR1 SGHAT and CDR2 FQNNGV. CDR3 length: 13 amino acids, cysteine to phenylalanine. Just CDR3 DNA is preserved here, 39 bases in frame from base 1. The TCR beta CDR3 regions were amplified from RNA transcripts. For the first round of RT-PCR on the TCR CDR3, the HTBI primer set was used together with the Qiagen OneStep RT-PCR kit. Libraries were constructed in a second round of multiplex PCR, after which size selection and purification were carried out. Sequencing of the libraries was done on an Illumina HiSeq2000 using paired-end 100 bp reads. As for the authors' bioinformatics: SOAPnuke was used to process the raw data, throwing out any read that contained adapters or uncalled bases, had a mean Phred below 15, or lacked an exact constant-primer or identifier match. High-quality paired reads were merged using COPE v1.2.5, and each unique nucleotide sequence was defined as a clonotype. MiTCR v1.1 was used to align clonotypes to the IMGT TRBV, TRBD and TRBJ reference segments. Only V-J combinations with frequency above 0.0001, covering 99% to 99.2% of repertoires, were analysed. The TCS score was defined as the ratio of F50 (clonal expansion) to E x V (chaos), calculated using BLOSUM62-based TCRdist between CDR3 peptides within each V-J. Welch's t-statistics and random forest reduced fewer than 550 V-J features to 13, which were used in a naive Bayes classifier (R e1071). The Morisita-Horn index was used to measure how similar the thyroid and blood repertoires were. The public sequencing data were trimmed at Q25 with fastp and processed into clonotypes with MiXCR by TCRdb, which kept only in-frame beta chains. Every distinct CDR3 protein forms one entry, paired with its most common genes and DNA. The V and J calls were not made by the authors but by TCRdb's processing. The sample table shows about 59,000 distinct CDR3 sequences, and roughly half are seen once. Roughly 3.3% of the sample is taken by the ten largest.

The rearrangement joined TRBV11-2 to TRBJ1-2, and the D gene may be TRBD1, 6 bases matching. The clonotype comes from a woman aged 60-70 years with Graves' ophthalmopathy. Sequencing input: blood. The DNA reads TGTGCCAGCAGCCCGACAGGCTACTATGGCTACACCTTC. Protein translation: CASSPTGYYGYTF. Outside the CDR3, residues come from the reference TRBV11-2 and TRBJ1-2 proteins, so the full variable domain is: EAGVAQSPRYKIIEKRQSVAFWCNPISGHATLYWYQQILGQGPKLLIQFQNNGVVDDSQLPKDRFSAERLKGVDSTLKIQPAKLEDSAVYLCASSPTGYYGYTFGSGTRLTVV.